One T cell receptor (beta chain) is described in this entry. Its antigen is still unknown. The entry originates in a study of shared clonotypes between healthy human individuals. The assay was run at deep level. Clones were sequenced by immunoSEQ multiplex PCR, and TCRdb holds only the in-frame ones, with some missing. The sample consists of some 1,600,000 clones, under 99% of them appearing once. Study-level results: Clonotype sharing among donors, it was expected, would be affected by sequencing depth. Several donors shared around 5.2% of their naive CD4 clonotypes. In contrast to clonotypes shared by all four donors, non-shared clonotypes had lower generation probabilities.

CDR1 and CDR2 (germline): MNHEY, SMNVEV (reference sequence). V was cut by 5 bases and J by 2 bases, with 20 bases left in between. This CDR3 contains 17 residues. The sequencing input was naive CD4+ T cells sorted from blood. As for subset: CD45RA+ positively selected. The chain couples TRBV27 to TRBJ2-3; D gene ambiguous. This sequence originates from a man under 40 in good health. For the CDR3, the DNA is TGTGCCAGCAGTCCCTGGGTTGGGCTTCCACTCACAGATACGCAGTATTTT. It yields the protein CASSPWVGLPLTDTQYF.